Presented here are 13 T cell receptor beta chains from one specimen sequenced in a study of blood T cell repertoires in COVID-19 (dated by TCRdb to between 2020 and 2021). Library method: the immunoSEQ multiplex PCR assay. The immuneACCESS repertoire file appears here via TCRdb, limited to in-frame rearrangements. These files lack a portion of the clones; in checked studies, under half of the deficit traces to unresolved V genes, and the cause of the others is not known. Recorded for this sample are fewer than 200,000 clones; 83% of them occurred a single time. The ten largest make up roughly 4% of the sample. The sample was PBMCs or T cells enriched from blood (not recorded which). Receptor source: a woman aged 50 to 60 in a cohort exposed to, infected with or recovered from COVID-19 (not recorded which).

This sequence joins TRBV28 and TRBJ2-7, with a weak D call TRBD1 (5 bases). V was cut by 5 bases and J by 0 bases, with 20 bases left in between. Per germline, CDR1 MDHEN and CDR2 SYDVKM. The CDR3 is 17 amino acids. The CDR3 region has the DNA TGTGCCAGCAGTCCCGGACACACCGAACCCTTCTCCTACGAGCAGTACTTC. As protein: CASSPGHTEPFSYEQYF.

This clone was detected a few times. The chain is built from TRBV4-1 and TRBJ2-5, with 9 bases matching TRBD1. The V gene's germline CDR1 is MGHRA and CDR2 YSYEKL. The junction had 8 bases not matched to a gene; V was cut back by 4 bases and J by 5 bases. This CDR3 spans 15 amino acids. CDR3 in DNA: TGCGCCAGCAGCCGGGGACAGGGCTCCGTGGAGACCCAGTACTTC. Protein product: CASSRGQGSVETQYF.

The chain uses TRBV7-3 and TRBJ2-3, with 10 positions matching TRBD2. Unmatched junction bases numbered 0, after V lost 6 bases and J lost 0 bases. In germline, CDR1 is SGHTA, CDR2 FQGTGA. This CDR3 has 14 residues. CDR3 nucleotide sequence: TGTGCCAGCAGACTAGCGGGGAGCACAGATACGCAGTATTTT. Its protein is CASRLAGSTDTQYF.

This chain uses TRBV7-2 with TRBJ2-3; 12 bases agree with TRBD2. Trimming at V came to 1 base and at J to 8 bases, leaving 1 base not matched to a gene. The CDR3 is 14 residues long. Germline V CDR1 and CDR2: SGHTA, FQGNSA. The DNA for the CDR3 is TGTGCCAGCAGCTTAGGACTAGCGGGGGCTACGCAGTATTTT. It encodes CASSLGLAGATQYF.

The V and J genes are TRBV2 and TRBJ2-5; TRBD1 matches 8 bases. V gave up 6 bases and J gave up 5 bases; unmatched junction bases: 2. CDR1 SNHLY and CDR2 FYNNEI come from the germline V gene. The length of the CDR3 is 12 residues. Here the CDR3 reads CASRTGVETQYF. The CDR3 DNA sequence: TGTGCCAGCAGGACAGGGGTGGAGACCCAGTACTTC.

The rearrangement links TRBV7-2 to TRBJ1-6; 7 positions match TRBD1. The CDR3 spans 14 residues. Germline CDR1 and CDR2: SGHTA and FQGNSA. The trim removed 2 bases at V and 8 bases at J, leaving 3 bases unmatched. CDR3 coding DNA: TGTGCCAGCAGCTTATGGGACAGTGATTCACCCCTCCACTTT. Protein product: CASSLWDSDSPLHF. Looking up the rest from reference TRBV7-2 and TRBJ1-6 gives the full variable domain: GAGVSQSPSNKVTEKGKDVELRCDPISGHTALYWYRQSLGQGLEFLIYFQGNSAPDKSGLPSDRFSAERTGGSVSTLTIQRTQQEDSAVYLCASSLWDSDSPLHFGNGTRLTVT.

The chain uses TRBV27 and TRBJ2-1; 8 bases fit TRBD2. The CDR3 contains 14 residues. Germline V lookup: CDR1 MNHEY, CDR2 SMNVEV (reference sequence). The trim removed 5 bases at V and 6 bases at J, leaving 6 bases unmatched. The CDR3 DNA reads TGTGCCAGCAGTCCCGGGACTAGTTCCAATGAGCAGTTCTTC. The encoded protein is CASSPGTSSNEQFF.

This rearrangement joins TRBV5-1 to TRBJ2-2; the match to TRBD2 covers 9 bases. The CDR3 covers 14 residues. Trimming at V came to 0 bases and at J to 6 bases, leaving 0 bases not matched to a gene. Germline V lookup: CDR1 SGHRS, CDR2 YFSETQ. In nucleotides, the CDR3 is TGCGCCAGCAGCTTGGGACTAGCGGCCGGGGAGCTGTTTTTT. It encodes CASSLGLAAGELFF.

The gene calls are TRBV5-1 and TRBJ1-2, with 7 bases fitting TRBD1. Germline V gene sequence: CDR1 SGHRS, CDR2 YFSETQ. CDR3 length: 14 residues. The trim removed 4 bases at V and 3 bases at J, leaving 6 bases unmatched. The CDR3 protein is CASSGTGTDYGYTF. CDR3 DNA sequence: TGCGCCAGCAGCGGAACCGGGACAGACTATGGCTACACCTTC. The complete variable domain, with remaining parts taken from reference TRBV5-1 and TRBJ1-2, reads KAGVTQTPRYLIKTRGQQVTLSCSPISGHRSVSWYQQTPGQGLQFLFEYFSETQRNKGNFPGRFSGRQFSNSRSEMNVSTLELGDSALYLCASSGTGTDYGYTFGSGTRLTVV.

The V call is TRBV2, the J call TRBJ1-2; the D gene is possibly TRBD1 (5 bases). Germline assignment: CDR1 SNHLY and CDR2 FYNNEI. The CDR3 runs 12 residues. V was trimmed by 10 bases and J by 5 bases, leaving 14 bases between them. CDR3 nucleotide sequence: TGTGCCACCTTGGACGGGGGATATGGCTACACCTTC. Its protein product is CATLDGGYGYTF.

The rearrangement links TRBV4-2 to TRBJ2-7; no clear D. The CDR3 extends over 13 amino acids. Germline V lookup: CDR1 LGHNA, CDR2 YNFKEQ. V lost 4 bases and J lost 0, with 7 bases in between. CDR3 sequence (DNA): TGTGCCAGCAGCCCCCAGGTCTCCTACGAGCAGTACTTC. Amino acid sequence: CASSPQVSYEQYF.

This clone was recorded a few times. The genes are TRBV4-1 and TRBJ2-3; tentative D call: TRBD2 (5 bases). This CDR3 contains 14 residues. Germline assignment: CDR1 MGHRA and CDR2 YSYEKL. V lost 0 bases, J lost 2 bases, and 6 bases lay in between. Here the CDR3 reads CASSQDLATDTQYF. CDR3 DNA: TGCGCCAGCAGCCAAGATCTAGCCACAGATACGCAGTATTTT.

This clone showed up just once. This chain joins TRBV28 and TRBJ1-1; D is uncertain. The germline V gene encodes CDR1 MDHEN and CDR2 SYDVKM. Trimming removed 5 bases at V and 5 bases at J, with 12 bases between. The CDR3 totals 13 residues. The CDR3 sequence is CASSPAGITEAFF. The CDR3 DNA reads TGTGCCAGCAGTCCAGCGGGGATAACTGAAGCTTTCTTT.